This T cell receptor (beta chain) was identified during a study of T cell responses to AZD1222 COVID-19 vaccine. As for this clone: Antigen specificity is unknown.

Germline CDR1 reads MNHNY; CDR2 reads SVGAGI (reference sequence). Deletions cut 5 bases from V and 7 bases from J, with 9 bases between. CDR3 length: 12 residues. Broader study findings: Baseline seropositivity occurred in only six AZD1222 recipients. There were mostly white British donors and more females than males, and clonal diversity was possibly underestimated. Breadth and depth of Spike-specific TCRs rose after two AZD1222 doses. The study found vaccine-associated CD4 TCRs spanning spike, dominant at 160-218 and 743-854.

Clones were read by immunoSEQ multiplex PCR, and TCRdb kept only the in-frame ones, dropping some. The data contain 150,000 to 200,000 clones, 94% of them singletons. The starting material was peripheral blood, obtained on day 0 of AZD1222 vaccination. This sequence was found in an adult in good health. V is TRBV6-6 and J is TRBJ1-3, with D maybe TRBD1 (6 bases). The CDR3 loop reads CASSPQGNTIYF. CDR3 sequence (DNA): TGTGCCAGCAGTCCCCAGGGGAACACCATATATTTT.